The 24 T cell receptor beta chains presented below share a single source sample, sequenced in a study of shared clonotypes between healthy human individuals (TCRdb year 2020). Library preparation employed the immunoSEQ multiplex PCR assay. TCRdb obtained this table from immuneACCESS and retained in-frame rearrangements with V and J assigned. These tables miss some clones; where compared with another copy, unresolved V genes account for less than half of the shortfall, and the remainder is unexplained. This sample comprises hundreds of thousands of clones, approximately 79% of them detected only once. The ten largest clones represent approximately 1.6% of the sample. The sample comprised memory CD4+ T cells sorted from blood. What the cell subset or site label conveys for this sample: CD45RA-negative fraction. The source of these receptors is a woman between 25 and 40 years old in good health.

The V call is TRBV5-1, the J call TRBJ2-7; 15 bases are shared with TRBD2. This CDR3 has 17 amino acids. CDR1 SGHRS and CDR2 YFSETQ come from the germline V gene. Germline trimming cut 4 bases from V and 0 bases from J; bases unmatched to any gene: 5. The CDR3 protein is CASSNGTSGRSSYEQYF. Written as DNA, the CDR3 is TGCGCCAGCAGCAACGGGACTAGCGGGAGGAGCTCCTACGAGCAGTACTTC.

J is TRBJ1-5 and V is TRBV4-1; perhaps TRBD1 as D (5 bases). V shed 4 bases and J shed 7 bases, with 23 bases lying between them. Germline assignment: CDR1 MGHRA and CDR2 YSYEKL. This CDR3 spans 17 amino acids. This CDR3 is CASSRESNRMLRQPQHF. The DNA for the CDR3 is TGCGCCAGCAGCCGCGAATCAAACAGGATGCTGAGGCAGCCCCAGCATTTT.

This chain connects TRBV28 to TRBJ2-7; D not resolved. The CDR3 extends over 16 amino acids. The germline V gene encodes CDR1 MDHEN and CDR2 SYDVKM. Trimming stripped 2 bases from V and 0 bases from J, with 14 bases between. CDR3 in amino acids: CASSLGSWWSSYEQYF. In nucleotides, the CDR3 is TGTGCCAGCAGTTTAGGCAGCTGGTGGTCCTCCTACGAGCAGTACTTC.

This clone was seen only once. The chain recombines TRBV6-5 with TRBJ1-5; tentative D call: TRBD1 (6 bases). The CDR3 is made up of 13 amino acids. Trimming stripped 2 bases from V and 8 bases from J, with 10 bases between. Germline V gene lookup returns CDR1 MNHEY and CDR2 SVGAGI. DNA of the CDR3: TGTGCCAGCAGTTACGACAGGCCCAAGCCCCAGCATTTT. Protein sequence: CASSYDRPKPQHF.

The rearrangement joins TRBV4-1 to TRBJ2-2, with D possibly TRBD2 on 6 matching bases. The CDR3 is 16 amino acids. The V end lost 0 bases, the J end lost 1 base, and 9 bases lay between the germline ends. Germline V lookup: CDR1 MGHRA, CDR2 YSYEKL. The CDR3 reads CASSQETAGNTGELFF. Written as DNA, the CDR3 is TGCGCCAGCAGCCAAGAGACAGCGGGGAACACCGGGGAGCTGTTTTTT.

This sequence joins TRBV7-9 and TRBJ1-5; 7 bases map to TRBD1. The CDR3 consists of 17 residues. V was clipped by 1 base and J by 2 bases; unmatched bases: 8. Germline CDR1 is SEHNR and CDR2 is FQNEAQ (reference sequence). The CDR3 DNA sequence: TGTGCCAGCAGCTTAGAGTACGAGGGGGCAGGCAATCAGCCCCAGCATTTT. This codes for CASSLEYEGAGNQPQHF.

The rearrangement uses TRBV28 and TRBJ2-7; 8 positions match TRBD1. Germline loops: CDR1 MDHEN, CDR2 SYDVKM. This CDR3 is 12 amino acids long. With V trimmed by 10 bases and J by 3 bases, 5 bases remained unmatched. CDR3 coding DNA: TGTGCCACACAGGGGGGACTCTACGAGCAGTACTTC. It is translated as CATQGGLYEQYF.

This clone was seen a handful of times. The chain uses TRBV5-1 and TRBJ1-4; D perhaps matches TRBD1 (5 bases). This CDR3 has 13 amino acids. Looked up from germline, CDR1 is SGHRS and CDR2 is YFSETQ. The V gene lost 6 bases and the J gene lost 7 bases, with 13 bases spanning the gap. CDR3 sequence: CASTPGHGEKLFF. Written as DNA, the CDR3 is TGCGCCAGCACCCCTGGACACGGTGAAAAACTGTTTTTT. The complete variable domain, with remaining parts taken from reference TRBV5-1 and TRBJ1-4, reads KAGVTQTPRYLIKTRGQQVTLSCSPISGHRSVSWYQQTPGQGLQFLFEYFSETQRNKGNFPGRFSGRQFSNSRSEMNVSTLELGDSALYLCASTPGHGEKLFFGSGTQLSVL.

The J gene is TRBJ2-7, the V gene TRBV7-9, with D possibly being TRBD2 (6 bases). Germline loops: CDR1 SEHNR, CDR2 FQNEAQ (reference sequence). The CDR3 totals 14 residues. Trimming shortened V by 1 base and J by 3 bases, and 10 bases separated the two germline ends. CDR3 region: CASSLDERVYEQYF. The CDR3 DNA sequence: TGTGCCAGCAGCTTAGATGAGCGGGTCTACGAGCAGTACTTC.

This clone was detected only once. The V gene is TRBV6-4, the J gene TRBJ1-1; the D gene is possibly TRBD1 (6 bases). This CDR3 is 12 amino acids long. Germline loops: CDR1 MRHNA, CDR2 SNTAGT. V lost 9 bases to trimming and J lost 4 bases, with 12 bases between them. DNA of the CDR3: TGTGCCAGACACAGGGTGGTCACTGAAGCTTTCTTT. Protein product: CARHRVVTEAFF.

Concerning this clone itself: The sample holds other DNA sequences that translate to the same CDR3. CDR3 protein: CASSLGGNSYNEQFF. The CDR3 DNA is TGTGCCAGCAGCTTAGGTGGGAACTCCTACAATGAGCAGTTCTTC. The V and J genes are TRBV5-4 and TRBJ2-1; D is ambiguous. Trimming removed 2 bases from V and 0 bases from J, with 9 bases in between. This CDR3 contains 15 residues. CDR1 and CDR2 (germline): SGHNT, YYREEE (reference sequence). Full variable domain (outside the CDR3, taken from reference TRBV5-4 and TRBJ2-1): ETGVTQSPTHLIKTRGQQVTLRCSSQSGHNTVSWYQQALGQGPQFIFQYYREEENGRGNFPPRFSGLQFPNYSSELNVNALELDDSALYLCASSLGGNSYNEQFFGPGTRLTVL.

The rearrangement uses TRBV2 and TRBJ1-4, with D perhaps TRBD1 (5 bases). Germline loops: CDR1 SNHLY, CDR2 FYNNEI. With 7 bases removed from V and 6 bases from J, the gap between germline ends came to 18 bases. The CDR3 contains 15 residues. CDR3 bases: TGTGCCAGCAAGAGGGGCCAGGGAGTAGATGAAAAACTGTTTTTT. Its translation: CASKRGQGVDEKLFF.

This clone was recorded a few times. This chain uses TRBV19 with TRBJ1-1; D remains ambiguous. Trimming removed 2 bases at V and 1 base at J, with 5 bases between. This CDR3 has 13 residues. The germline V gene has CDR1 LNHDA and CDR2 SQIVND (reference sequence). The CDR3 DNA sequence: TGTGCCAGTAGTATACAGGAGAACACTGAAGCTTTCTTT. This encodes CASSIQENTEAFF. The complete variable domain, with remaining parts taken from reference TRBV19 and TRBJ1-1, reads DGGITQSPKYLFRKEGQNVTLSCEQNLNHDAMYWYRQDPGQGLRLIYYSQIVNDFQKGDIAEGYSVSREKKESFPLTVTSAQKNPTAFYLCASSIQENTEAFFGQGTRLTVV.

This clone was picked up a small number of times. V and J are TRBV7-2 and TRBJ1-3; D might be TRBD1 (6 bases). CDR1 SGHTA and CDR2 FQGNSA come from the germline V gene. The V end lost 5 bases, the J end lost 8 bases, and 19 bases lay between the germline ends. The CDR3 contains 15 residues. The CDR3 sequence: CASSVGARGMDTIYF. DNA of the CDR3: TGTGCCAGCAGCGTGGGGGCGCGAGGCATGGACACCATATATTTT.

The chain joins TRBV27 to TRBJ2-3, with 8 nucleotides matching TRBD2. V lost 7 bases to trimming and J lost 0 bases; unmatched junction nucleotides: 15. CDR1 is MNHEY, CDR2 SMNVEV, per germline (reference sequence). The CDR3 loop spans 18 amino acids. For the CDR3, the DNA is TGTGCCAGCACGAGGGCGGCTAGCGGGCGTCCTAGCACAGATACGCAGTATTTT. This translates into CASTRAASGRPSTDTQYF.

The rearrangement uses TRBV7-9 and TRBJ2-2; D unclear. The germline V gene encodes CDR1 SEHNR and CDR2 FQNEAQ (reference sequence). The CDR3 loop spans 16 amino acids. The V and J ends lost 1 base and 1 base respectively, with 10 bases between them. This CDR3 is CASSLGEQLNTGELFF. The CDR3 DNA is TGTGCCAGCAGCTTAGGAGAACAGCTGAACACCGGGGAGCTGTTTTTT.

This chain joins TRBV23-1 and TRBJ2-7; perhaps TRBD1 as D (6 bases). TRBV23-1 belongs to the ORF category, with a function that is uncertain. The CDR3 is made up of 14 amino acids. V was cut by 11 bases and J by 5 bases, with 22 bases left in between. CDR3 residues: CAGIKGHGYDEQYF. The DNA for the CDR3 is TGCGCCGGGATTAAGGGACACGGGTACGACGAGCAGTACTTC.

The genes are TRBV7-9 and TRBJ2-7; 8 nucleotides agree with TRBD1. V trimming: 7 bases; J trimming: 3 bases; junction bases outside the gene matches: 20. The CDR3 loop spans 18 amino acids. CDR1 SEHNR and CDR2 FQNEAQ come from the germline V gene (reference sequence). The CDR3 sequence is CASNTRTGLNGFNYEQYF. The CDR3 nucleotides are TGTGCCAGCAACACACGGACAGGGCTAAACGGCTTCAACTACGAGCAGTACTTC.

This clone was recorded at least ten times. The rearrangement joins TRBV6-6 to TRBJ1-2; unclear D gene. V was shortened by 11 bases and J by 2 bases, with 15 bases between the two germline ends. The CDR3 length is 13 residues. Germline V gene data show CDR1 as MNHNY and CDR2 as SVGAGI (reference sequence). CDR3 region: CAGGDGTNYGYTF. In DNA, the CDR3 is TGTGCCGGAGGCGACGGAACAAACTATGGCTACACCTTC.

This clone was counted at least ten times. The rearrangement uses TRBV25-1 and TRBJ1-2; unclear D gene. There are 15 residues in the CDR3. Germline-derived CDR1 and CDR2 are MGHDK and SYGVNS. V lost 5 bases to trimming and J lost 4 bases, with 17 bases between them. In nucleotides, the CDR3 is TGTGCCAGCAGTAAATCGGGCCCGGGTGGCTATGGCTACACCTTC. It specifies CASSKSGPGGYGYTF.

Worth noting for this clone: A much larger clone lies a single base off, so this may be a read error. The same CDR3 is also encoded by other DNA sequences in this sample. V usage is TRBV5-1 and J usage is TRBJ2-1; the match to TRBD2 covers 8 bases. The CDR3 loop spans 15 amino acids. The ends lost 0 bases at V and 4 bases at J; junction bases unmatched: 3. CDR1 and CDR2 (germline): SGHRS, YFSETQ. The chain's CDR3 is CASSLATSGYNEQFF. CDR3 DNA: TGCGCCAGCAGCTTGGCTACTAGCGGTTACAATGAGCAGTTCTTC.

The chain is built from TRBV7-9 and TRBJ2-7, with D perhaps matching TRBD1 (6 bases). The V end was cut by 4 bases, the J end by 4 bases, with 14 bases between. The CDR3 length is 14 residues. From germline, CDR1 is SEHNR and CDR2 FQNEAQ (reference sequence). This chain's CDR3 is CASSSKTGVYEQYF. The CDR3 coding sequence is TGTGCCAGCAGCTCCAAGACAGGAGTATACGAGCAGTACTTC. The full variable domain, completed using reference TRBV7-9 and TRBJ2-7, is DTGVSQNPRHKITKRGQNVTFRCDPISEHNRLYWYRQTLGQGPEFLTYFQNEAQLEKSRLLSDRFSAERPKGSFSTLEIQRTEQGDSAMYLCASSSKTGVYEQYFGPGTRLTVT.

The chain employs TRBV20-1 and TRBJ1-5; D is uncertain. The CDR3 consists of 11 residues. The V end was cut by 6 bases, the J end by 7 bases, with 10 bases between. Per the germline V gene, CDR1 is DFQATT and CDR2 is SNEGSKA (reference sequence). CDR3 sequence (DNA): TGCAGTGCGGCAGTAGGGCAGCCCCAGCATTTT. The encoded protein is CSAAVGQPQHF.

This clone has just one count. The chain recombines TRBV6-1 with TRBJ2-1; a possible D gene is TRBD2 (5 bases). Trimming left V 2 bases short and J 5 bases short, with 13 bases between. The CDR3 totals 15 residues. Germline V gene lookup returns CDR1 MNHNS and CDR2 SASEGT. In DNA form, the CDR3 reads TGTGCCAGCAGTGAAAGGAGGCTGTCAAACAATGAGCAGTTCTTC. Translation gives CASSERRLSNNEQFF.